This T cell receptor (beta chain) was sequenced for a study of cytomegalovirus exposure and HLA in healthy donors. All the people who gave samples were healthy bone marrow donors. Donors were ostensibly healthy at sampling, although undocumented immune exposures were probable. Points on this clone: Its target is unknown.

Study results and limitations: A later look showed TCR association rates differing by HLA locus, highest for DRB1 and lowest for HLA-C. For most TCR beta V segments, an earlier analysis put the productive rate at about 87% or about 30% of the time.

Germline lookup yields CDR1 SGHTA and CDR2 FQGNSA. The CDR3 loop spans 15 amino acids. V was clipped by 6 bases and J by 0 bases; unmatched bases: 4. Researchers ran the PCR with 60 Vbeta and 13 Jbeta primers. Generated by immunoSEQ multiplex PCR, the TCRdb table keeps only in-frame clones and is missing some. The sample records roughly 150,000 clones, 65% to 90% being singletons. This receptor was taken from a male donor in good health and CMV-seronegative. The sequencing sample was made of PBMCs. This chain joins TRBV7-2 and TRBJ1-3, with 8 bases that match TRBD1. CDR3 in amino acids: CASRGQGTSGNTIYF. CDR3 nucleotide sequence: TGTGCCAGCAGAGGACAGGGAACCTCTGGAAACACCATATATTTT.